The clone carrying this TCR beta chain was recorded only once. Its antigen is not known. Produced via immunoSEQ multiplex PCR; TCRdb's table is partial and in-frame only. This table holds roughly 93,000 clones, roughly 88% found once. Germline V gene data show CDR1 as SGHAT and CDR2 as FQNNGV. The CDR3 totals 12 residues. V dropped 1 base and J dropped 10 bases, with 10 bases sitting between them. These data are taken from a study of T cell responses to AZD1222 COVID-19 vaccine. Study-level results: Repertoire samples came only from after the peak T cell response. Along spike, vaccine-associated CD4 TCRs were found throughout, with dominance at 160-218 and 743-854.

The chain links TRBV11-2 to TRBJ1-1; D gene unclear. This specimen consisted of peripheral blood, obtained on day 0 of AZD1222 vaccination. This receptor was obtained from an adult in good health. CDR3 in DNA: TGTGCCAGCAGCTTAGGGTACAGCGGAGCTTTCTTT. Translated, it gives CASSLGYSGAFF.